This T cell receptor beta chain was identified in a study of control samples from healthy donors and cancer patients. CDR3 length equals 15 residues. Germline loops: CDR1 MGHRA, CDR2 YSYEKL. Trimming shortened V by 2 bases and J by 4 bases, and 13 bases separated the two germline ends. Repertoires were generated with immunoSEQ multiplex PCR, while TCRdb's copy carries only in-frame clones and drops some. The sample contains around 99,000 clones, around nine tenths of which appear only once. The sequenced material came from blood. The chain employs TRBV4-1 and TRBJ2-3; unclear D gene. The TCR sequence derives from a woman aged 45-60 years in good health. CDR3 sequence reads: CASSQKRASADTQYF. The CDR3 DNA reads TGCGCCAGCAGCCAAAAACGGGCCTCCGCAGATACGCAGTATTTT.